The clone carrying this T cell receptor beta chain was counted between two and nine times. TCRdb analysed the 5' RACE reads with MiXCR anew, one entry per CDR3 protein. The table has about 530,000 distinct CDR3 sequences, nearly 15% seen once; the top ten hold 0.35% to 0.45%. In germline, CDR1 is ENHRY, CDR2 SYGVKD. The length of the CDR3 is 15 residues. V shed 6 bases, J shed 9 bases, and the junction held 10 bases outside the gene matches. The data were obtained in a study of identical twins. These data are also associated with another study on yellow fever vaccine responses in identical twins.

The specimen was CD4+ T cells sorted from blood. This rearrangement joins TRBV10-3 to TRBJ2-1, with TRBD2 matching over 11 bases. The TCR sequence derives from a woman in her late teens or twenties in good health. CDR3 nucleotide sequence: TGTGCCATCAGAGCGCTAGCGGGGGGAGGAGGTGAGCAGTTCTTC. The encoded protein is CAIRALAGGGGEQFF.